These 4 T cell receptor beta chains originate from one sample sequenced in a study of CD8 T cells in Susac syndrome. The RNA, roughly 0.45 to 1 ug, was put through reverse transcription using random hexamers. TCRdb reanalysed the immunoSEQ multiplex PCR reads using MiXCR and keeps one entry per CDR3 protein. This sample has 65,000 to 85,000 distinct CDR3 sequences, with approximately 93% found just once. The sample comprised CD8+ T cells from PBMCs. These receptors originate from a human donor with Susac syndrome.

The chain employs TRBV3-1 and TRBJ2-6; 10 bases match TRBD2. The V gene's germline CDR1 is LGHDT and CDR2 YNNKEL (reference sequence). Trimming removed 4 bases from V and 0 bases from J; junction bases left unmatched: 6. This CDR3 is 18 amino acids long. CDR3 sequence: CASSPLAGGDSGANVLTF. In nucleotides, the CDR3 is TGTGCCAGCAGCCCGTTAGCGGGAGGCGACTCTGGGGCCAACGTCCTGACTTTC.

V and J are TRBV12-3 or TRBV12-4 and TRBJ2-7; D may be TRBD1 (6 bases). The germline V and J ends were trimmed by 3 bases and 0 bases, with 12 bases remaining between them. This CDR3 has 15 amino acids. CDR3 loop: CASSFGAGASYEQYF. In DNA, the CDR3 is TGTGCCAGCAGTTTTGGGGCAGGGGCCTCCTACGAGCAGTACTTC.

This chain joins TRBV30 and TRBJ2-5, with 7 nucleotides matching TRBD2. CDR1 is GTSNPN, CDR2 SVGIG, per germline (reference sequence). J lost 4 bases, V lost 0 bases, and 5 bases had no gene match. CDR3 size: 14 residues. Here the CDR3 DNA reads TGTGCCTGGAGTGTACCGGCTAGCGGAGAGACCCAGTACTTC. Protein product: CAWSVPASGETQYF.

The chain is built from TRBV7-9 and TRBJ2-7; 11 nucleotides align to TRBD1. The CDR3 is 14 residues long. The J segment lost 3 bases and the V segment lost 6 bases, leaving 4 bases of the junction unmatched. The germline V gene encodes CDR1 SEHNR and CDR2 FQNEAQ (reference sequence). For the CDR3, the DNA is TGTGCCAGCAGGGGGACAGGGGGAAACTACGAGCAGTACTTC. Translation gives CASRGTGGNYEQYF. The whole variable domain, filled in from reference TRBV7-9 and TRBJ2-7, reads DTGVSQNPRHKITKRGQNVTFRCDPISEHNRLYWYRQTLGQGPEFLTYFQNEAQLEKSRLLSDRFSAERPKGSFSTLEIQRTEQGDSAMYLCASRGTGGNYEQYFGPGTRLTVT.